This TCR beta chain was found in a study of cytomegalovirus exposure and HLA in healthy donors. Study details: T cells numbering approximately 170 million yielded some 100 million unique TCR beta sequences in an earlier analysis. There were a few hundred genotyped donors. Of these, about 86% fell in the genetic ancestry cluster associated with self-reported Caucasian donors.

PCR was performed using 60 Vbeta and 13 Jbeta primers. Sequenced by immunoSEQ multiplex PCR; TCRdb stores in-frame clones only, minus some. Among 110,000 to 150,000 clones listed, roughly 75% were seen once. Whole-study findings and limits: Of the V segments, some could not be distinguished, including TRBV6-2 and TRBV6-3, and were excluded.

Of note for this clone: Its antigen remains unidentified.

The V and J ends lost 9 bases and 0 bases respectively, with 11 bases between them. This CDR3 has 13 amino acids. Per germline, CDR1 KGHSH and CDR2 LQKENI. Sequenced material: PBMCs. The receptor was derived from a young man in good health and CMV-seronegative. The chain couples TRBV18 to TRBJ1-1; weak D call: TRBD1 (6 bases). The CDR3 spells CASLTGMNTEAFF. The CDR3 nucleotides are TGTGCCAGTCTTACAGGGATGAACACTGAAGCTTTCTTT.